Listed below are T cell receptor beta chains from one sample, sequenced in a study of blood T cell repertoires in COVID-19. Sequencing was performed with immunoSEQ multiplex PCR; in TCRdb, only in-frame clones are kept and a portion is missing. Of roughly 250,000 clones in the sample, around nine tenths were seen once. Input material: peripheral blood. These receptors were taken from a woman aged 40 to 50 who had recovered from COVID-19. CDR3s include the opening cysteine and the closing phenylalanine or tryptophan. A D gene is named only where the DNA matches it firmly.

>TRBJ1-6|14|TRBV9|TRBD1
CASRGTGSNSPLHF
>TRBJ2-1|13|TRBV11-3|-
CASSGLTHNEQFF
>TRBJ1-4|15|TRBV9|-
CASSPRGRGNEKLFF
>TRBJ1-1|14|TRBV5-1|-
CASSRGQLNTEAFF
>TRBJ1-5|14|TRBV5-1|TRBD1
CASSRAGGDQPQHF
>TRBJ2-5|18|TRBV10-1|TRBD2
CASKLGASGGLGGETQYF
>TRBJ2-7|17|TRBV28|-
CASSLRSFSRAVHEQYF
>TRBJ2-3|17|TRBV7-6|-
CASSLRDSFLSTDTQYF
>TRBJ1-1|14|TRBV6-5|-
CASTGDRGSGEAFF
>TRBJ2-3|13|TRBV6-5|TRBD2
CASSPSGGRAQYF
>TRBJ2-1|16|TRBV24-1|TRBD1
CATSDPGTATYNEQFF
>TRBJ2-7|14|TRBV19|TRBD1
CASSRETGGYEQYF
>TRBJ1-1|13|TRBV11-3|-
CASSLGPGGKAFF
>TRBJ1-4|18|TRBV11-2|TRBD1
CASSQLGDSETTNEKLFF
>TRBJ1-1|11|TRBV6-5|-
CASSMNTEAFF
>TRBJ1-1|15|TRBV11-3|-
CASSNRQVPLTEAFF